A single sample is the source of the 18 T cell receptor beta chains below, sequenced in a study of Graves' ophthalmopathy and Graves' hyperthyroidism (dated by TCRdb to the late 2010s). The instrument was an Illumina HiSeq 2000. For repertoire sequencing, TCR beta CDR3 regions were amplified from RNA transcripts. The first round of RT-PCR was done with HTBI primers and the Qiagen OneStep RT-PCR kit, and was followed by a second round of multiplex PCR, then size selection and purification. TCRdb passed the public sequencing reads through fastp at Q25 and MiXCR, retaining productive beta sequences. Each entry is one CDR3 protein sequence, shown with its most common DNA and genes. The sample contains about 400,000 distinct CDR3 sequences, under 25% of them found a single time. Approximately 3.2% of the sample is in the top ten clones. Material for sequencing was peripheral blood. These TCRs come from a woman between 18 and 29 years old with stable Graves' hyperthyroidism. Donor details come from another sample of the same person, matched by shared clones.

This clonotype was seen at least ten times. This rearrangement joins TRBV12-3 or TRBV12-4 to TRBJ2-2, with 7 positions matching TRBD2. The CDR3 loop spans 14 amino acids. Trimming removed 2 bases from V and 4 bases from J; junction bases left unmatched: 1. CDR3 DNA: TGTGCCAGCAGTTTAAGCGGGGCCACCGGGGAGCTGTTTTTT. Translation: CASSLSGATGELFF.

The chain has TRBV30 and TRBJ2-5; TRBD2 matches at 11 bases. This CDR3 comprises 15 residues. The germline gives CDR1 GTSNPN, CDR2 SVGIG (reference sequence). V dropped 1 base and J dropped 5; count of bases not matched to a gene: 6. The CDR3 loop reads CAWSGSGRASETQYF. CDR3 DNA: TGTGCCTGGAGTGGTAGCGGGAGGGCCAGTGAGACCCAGTACTTC.

This clonotype was seen repeatedly, ten times or more. A much more abundant neighbour one base away suggests this may be a read error. The chain has TRBV2 and TRBJ1-6; weak D call: TRBD1 (6 bases). CDR3 length: 14 residues. Germline CDR1 is SNHLY and CDR2 is FYNNEI. Here the CDR3 reads CASQPGALNSHLHF. The CDR3 DNA reads TGTGCCAGCCAGCCGGGGGCGCTTAATTCACACCTCCACTTT.

In this sample, this clonotype turned up many times. The CDR3 DNA sequence: TGTGCCAGCAGTTACTCGATGGGCCCGAGACAGGTGGAAAAGTTTGGCTACACCTTC. It specifies CASSYSMGPRQVEKFGYTF. The chain uses TRBV6-2 or TRBV6-3 and TRBJ1-2, with D possibly TRBD1 on 6 matching bases. The CDR3 is 19 residues long. Germline CDR1 reads MNHEY; CDR2 reads SVGEGT. V was cut by 0 bases and J by 7 bases, with 27 bases left in between.

The chain joins TRBV6-1 to TRBJ2-5, with D unclear. The end of the DNA aligns better with TRBJ2-7, so the J call may be wrong. Per germline, CDR1 MNHNS and CDR2 SASEGT. The CDR3 has 15 residues. CDR3 nucleotides: TGTGCCAGCAGTATCTCCCAGGTGAGCTCCTACGAGCAGTACTTC. Its translation: CASSISQVSSYEQYF.

This clonotype came up many times. The rearrangement joins TRBV20-1 to TRBJ2-7, with TRBD1 identical over 7 bases. CDR1 and CDR2 from the germline V gene are DFQATT and SNEGSKA (reference sequence). V was pared by 2 bases and J by 5 bases, with 12 bases of the junction left unmatched. The CDR3 covers 15 residues. CDR3 nucleotides: TGCAGTGCTAGATTACTAGACAGGGTGTACGACGAGCAGTACTTC. Amino acid sequence: CSARLLDRVYDEQYF.

This clonotype appeared many times. The chain is built from TRBV29-1 and TRBJ2-5; TRBD2 aligns across 10 bases. The CDR3 has 13 residues. With V trimmed by 6 bases and J by 4 bases, 5 bases remained unmatched. The germline gives CDR1 SQVTM, CDR2 ANQGSEA. The CDR3: CSVKASGRETQYF. CDR3 sequence (DNA): TGCAGCGTAAAGGCTAGCGGGAGAGAGACCCAGTACTTC.

V usage is TRBV19 and J usage is TRBJ1-2, with TRBD1 identical over 9 bases. Looked up from germline, CDR1 is LNHDA and CDR2 is SQIVND (reference sequence). This CDR3 contains 14 residues. Trimming at V came to 6 bases and at J to 8 bases, leaving 10 bases not matched to a gene. The CDR3 loop is CASSDFDRGGGYTF. The CDR3 bases are TGTGCCAGTAGCGACTTCGACAGGGGGGGAGGCTACACCTTC.

This clonotype was detected ten times or more. The V gene is TRBV7-9, the J gene TRBJ2-4; D not certain. V was trimmed by 1 base and J by 6 bases, leaving 4 bases between them. The CDR3 length is 12 residues. From germline, CDR1 is SEHNR and CDR2 FQNEAQ (reference sequence). CDR3 residues: CASSLDVNIQYF. CDR3 nucleotides: TGTGCCAGCAGCTTAGATGTAAACATTCAGTACTTC.

In its sample, this clonotype was seen many times. This rearrangement joins TRBV12-3 or TRBV12-4 to TRBJ2-7; 9 bases align to TRBD2. The ends lost 4 bases at V and 4 bases at J; junction bases unmatched: 5. The CDR3 runs to 14 residues. The CDR3 nucleotides are TGTGCCAGCAGTTATTGGACTAGCGCTTACGAGCAGTACTTC. It translates to CASSYWTSAYEQYF.

This clonotype came up many times. The rearrangement joins TRBV12-3 or TRBV12-4 to TRBJ2-7, with a possible D match to TRBD2 (5 bases). The CDR3 loop spans 12 amino acids. Trimming removed 3 bases at V and 4 bases at J, with 7 bases between. The CDR3 region has the DNA TGTGCCAGCAGTTTCGGCGGGTACGAGCAGTACTTC. Translated: CASSFGGYEQYF.

The sample holds one count of this clonotype. The rearrangement joins TRBV7-9 to TRBJ1-2; no clear D gene. Germline lookup yields CDR1 SEHNR and CDR2 FQNEAQ (reference sequence). CDR3 length: 15 residues. Trimming removed 5 bases from V and 6 bases from J, with 19 bases in between. This chain's CDR3 is CASSKLAARSNGYTF. In DNA form, the CDR3 reads TGTGCCAGCAGCAAGCTTGCAGCGCGGAGTAATGGCTACACCTTC. The complete variable domain, with remaining parts taken from reference TRBV7-9 and TRBJ1-2, reads DTGVSQNPRHKITKRGQNVTFRCDPISEHNRLYWYRQTLGQGPEFLTYFQNEAQLEKSRLLSDRFSAERPKGSFSTLEIQRTEQGDSAMYLCASSKLAARSNGYTFGSGTRLTVV.

The chain uses TRBV2 and TRBJ1-1, with TRBD1 matching 7 bases. Germline V gene sequence: CDR1 SNHLY, CDR2 FYNNEI. This CDR3 contains 14 residues. J was trimmed by 4 bases and V by 6 bases; bases with no gene match: 8. For the CDR3, the DNA is TGTGCCAGCAGATGGAGTTCAGGGGGCACTGAAGCTTTCTTT. It is translated as CASRWSSGGTEAFF.

This clonotype has at least ten counts. The chain carries TRBV5-4 and TRBJ2-7, with 11 bases fitting TRBD2. This CDR3 is built from 15 residues. Trimming at V came to 0 bases and at J to 5 bases, leaving 4 bases not matched to a gene. From germline, CDR1 is SGHNT and CDR2 YYREEE (reference sequence). The CDR3 spells CASSLVSGRANEQYF. CDR3 bases: TGTGCCAGCAGCTTGGTTAGCGGGAGGGCCAACGAGCAGTACTTC.

This clonotype was counted at least ten times. The chain links TRBV9 to TRBJ1-3; D gene ambiguous. The CDR3 totals 12 residues. Germline CDR1 is SGDLS and CDR2 is YYNGEE. The V end lost 5 bases, the J end lost 3 bases, and 6 bases lay between the germline ends. The CDR3 loop is CASSGDGNTIYF. CDR3 DNA sequence: TGTGCCAGCAGTGGAGATGGAAACACCATATATTTT.

At least ten counts were recorded for this clonotype. The chain couples TRBV28 to TRBJ2-7; 7 nucleotides line up with TRBD2. The CDR3 is 13 amino acids. V shed 2 bases, J shed 3 bases, and the junction held 1 base outside the gene matches. Looked up from germline, CDR1 is MDHEN and CDR2 is SYDVKM. CDR3 amino acids: CASSLRDYYEQYF. The CDR3 DNA sequence: TGTGCCAGCAGTTTACGGGACTACTACGAGCAGTACTTC.

This clonotype has a count of ten or more. The CDR3 DNA reads as TGTGCCGGCCGACAGGGGGCAGTCACCGGGGAGCTGTTTTTT. It codes for CAGRQGAVTGELFF. The rearrangement uses TRBV2 and TRBJ2-2, with 10 positions matching TRBD1. V shed 11 bases, J shed 4 bases, and the junction held 7 bases outside the gene matches. Germline loops: CDR1 SNHLY, CDR2 FYNNEI. The CDR3 extends over 14 amino acids.

In this sample, this clonotype turned up many times. V usage is TRBV6-5 and J usage is TRBJ1-1, with 7 nucleotides matching TRBD1. The V and J ends lost 5 bases and 4 bases, in that order; junction bases with no gene match: 10. This CDR3 has 15 amino acids. Germline CDR1 is MNHEY and CDR2 is SVGAGI. The CDR3 nucleotides read TGTGCCAGCAGTCCAAACATAGGACAGGTCACTGAAGCTTTCTTT. It yields the protein CASSPNIGQVTEAFF.